This TCR beta chain was identified in a study of tumor-infiltrating lymphocytes in primary liver carcinoma. Study at large: The patients, men and women alike, were aged 30 to 69 years.

The template, 500 ng total RNA, yielded TCR beta cDNA made with a constant-region primer. Libraries of TCR beta came from three nested multiplex PCR rounds with slightly modified ARM-PCR. Two initial PCR rounds of about 9 cycles each paired TRBV1-TRBV30 forward primers with a C-beta reverse primer. TCRdb reprocessed the multiplex PCR reads via MiXCR and lists one record per CDR3 protein. Of more than 95,000 distinct CDR3 sequences listed, 55% to 75% are singletons. Co-extraction of RNA and DNA was performed on roughly 20-31 mg of unsorted bulk tissue. Surgical resection treated primary liver carcinoma in the patients. Patients in the cohort were treatment-naive and living with chronic HBV infection. CDR3 length equals 13 residues. CDR1 SQVTM and CDR2 ANQGSEA come from the germline V gene. V shed 1 base and J 6 bases; nucleotides not matched to a gene: 6. On this clonotype itself: Likely a read error: the CDR3 ends without its conserved phenylalanine or tryptophan.

This TCR was recovered from a woman in her sixties with primary liver carcinoma and hepatitis B virus infection. The V gene is TRBV29-1, the J gene TRBJ2-7; 7 nucleotides agree with TRBD1. The sequencing sample was made of liver tumor tissue from sampling region 3. The subset here: tumor region T3, left-lateral pole. CDR3: CSVEVRQGSEQYS. Written as DNA, the CDR3 is TGCAGCGTTGAAGTCCGACAGGGTAGCGAGCAGTACTCC.